One sample yielded the 8 T cell receptor beta chains listed below, sequenced in a study of T cell responses to AZD1222 COVID-19 vaccine. Here immunoSEQ multiplex PCR was the method, and the copy in TCRdb shows in-frame clones only, minus some. The sample holds about 190,000 clones; about 90% are singletons and the top ten take 2.7%. This material consisted of peripheral blood, taken on day 0 of MenACWY control vaccination. These receptors came from an adult in good health.

The chain employs TRBV29-1 and TRBJ2-7, with TRBD1 matching over 11 bases. Germline assignment: CDR1 SQVTM and CDR2 ANQGSEA. V shed 0 bases and J 3 bases; nucleotides not matched to a gene: 1. The CDR3 runs 14 residues. The CDR3 reads CSVEEGTGGYEQYF. The CDR3, as DNA: TGCAGCGTTGAAGAGGGGACAGGGGGCTACGAGCAGTACTTC.

The chain links TRBV6-5 to TRBJ2-3, with D possibly being TRBD2 (6 bases). Germline CDR1 reads MNHEY; CDR2 reads SVGAGI. The CDR3 spans 12 residues. Trimming took off 5 bases at V and 5 bases at J, with 8 bases between the two ends. The CDR3 sequence: CASSPTRDTQYF. The CDR3 DNA reads as TGTGCCAGCAGTCCGACTAGAGATACGCAGTATTTT.

J is TRBJ2-1 and V is TRBV6-6; no definite D call. The length of the CDR3 is 14 residues. Germline CDR1 and CDR2: MNHNY and SVGAGI (reference sequence). Trimming took 0 bases from V and 4 from J, leaving 7 bases between them. CDR3 sequence (DNA): TGTGCCAGCAGTTACTCGAGAGTTTACAATGAGCAGTTCTTC. Its protein is CASSYSRVYNEQFF.

V is TRBV6-2 or TRBV6-3 and J is TRBJ1-1, with no clear D. Trimming removed 4 bases at V and 1 base at J, with 10 bases between. CDR1 and CDR2 (germline): MNHEY, SVGEGT. The CDR3 runs 14 residues. The CDR3 reads CASSFNNRNTEAFF. The DNA of the CDR3 is TGTGCCAGCAGTTTTAATAACAGGAACACTGAAGCTTTCTTT.

This clone was detected only a few times. DNA of the CDR3: TGTGCCAGCAGCTGGAACTTCGGGGAGACCCAGTACTTC. It codes for CASSWNFGETQYF. J is TRBJ2-5 and V is TRBV7-7, with no clear D. The CDR3 totals 13 residues. V dropped 4 bases and J dropped 5 bases, with 11 bases sitting between them. The V gene's germline CDR1 is SSHAT and CDR2 FNYEAQ (reference sequence).

CDR3 in amino acids: CASRLLTGEYNSPLHF. CDR3 coding DNA: TGTGCCAGCAGACTATTGACAGGGGAATATAATTCACCCCTCCACTTT. The V gene is TRBV27, the J gene TRBJ1-6, with 8 bases identical to TRBD1. CDR3 length equals 16 residues. Trimming took 6 bases from V and 4 from J; bases not matched to a gene: 8. Looked up from germline, CDR1 is MNHEY and CDR2 is SMNVEV (reference sequence).

The chain carries TRBV7-3 and TRBJ2-5; the match to TRBD2 covers 13 bases. Germline V gene sequence: CDR1 SGHTA, CDR2 FQGTGA. The CDR3 runs 16 residues. V was pared by 3 bases and J by 2 bases, with 3 bases of the junction left unmatched. CDR3 nucleotides: TGTGCCAGCAGCTTGACTAGCGGGGGGACACAAGAGACCCAGTACTTC. Its protein product is CASSLTSGGTQETQYF.

This chain links TRBV30 with TRBJ1-4; the D gene is possibly TRBD1 (5 bases). The CDR3 spans 12 residues. The V gene's germline CDR1 is GTSNPN and CDR2 SVGIG (reference sequence). V lost 6 bases, J lost 4 bases, and 9 bases lay in between. The CDR3 coding sequence is TGTGCCTGCAGGGACGGTAATGAAAAACTGTTTTTT. It encodes CACRDGNEKLFF.